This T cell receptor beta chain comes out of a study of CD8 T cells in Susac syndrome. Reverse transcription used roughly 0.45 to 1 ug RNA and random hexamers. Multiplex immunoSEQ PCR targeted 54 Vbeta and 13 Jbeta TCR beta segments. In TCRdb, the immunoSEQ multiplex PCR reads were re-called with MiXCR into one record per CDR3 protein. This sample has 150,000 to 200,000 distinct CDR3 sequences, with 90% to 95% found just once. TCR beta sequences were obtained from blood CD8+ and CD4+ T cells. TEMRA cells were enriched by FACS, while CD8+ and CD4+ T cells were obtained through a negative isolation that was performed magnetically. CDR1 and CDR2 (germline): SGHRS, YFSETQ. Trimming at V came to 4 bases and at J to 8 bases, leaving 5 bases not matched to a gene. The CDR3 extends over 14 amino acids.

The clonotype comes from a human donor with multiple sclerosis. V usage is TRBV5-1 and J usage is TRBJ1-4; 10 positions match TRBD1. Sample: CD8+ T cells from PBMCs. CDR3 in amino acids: CASSVDRGDEKLFF. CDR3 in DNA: TGCGCCAGCAGCGTGGACAGGGGGGACGAAAAACTGTTTTTT.